This T cell receptor (beta chain) came from a study of blood T cells in healthy people across ages. Study findings and constraints: Diversity estimated from one million T cells was considered an underestimate.

In its sample, this clonotype was seen a few times. The antigen remains unidentified. A single base separates this from a much larger clone, so it may be a read error. V was cut by 3 bases and J by 7 bases, with 16 bases left in between. The CDR3 spans 13 residues. The germline CDR1 and CDR2 sequences are DFQATT and SNEGSKA (reference sequence). Primed by a sample-barcoded 5' primer and a J-beta primer mix, a second PCR proceeded for about 7 to 12 cycles. A single record per CDR3 protein comes from TCRdb applying MiXCR to the 5' RACE reads. The sample consists of about 1.5 million distinct CDR3 sequences, approximately 40% of them appearing once.

Sequenced input: blood. This chain joins TRBV20-1 and TRBJ2-7; possible D gene TRBD1, 6 bases. The TCR sequence derives from a woman under 30 in good health. CDR3 protein: CSASERTDNEQYF. In nucleotides, the CDR3 is TGCAGTGCTAGTGAAAGGACAGACAATGAGCAGTACTTC.